Below are 27 T cell receptor beta chains sequenced from a single sample in a study of Graves' ophthalmopathy and Graves' hyperthyroidism. RNA transcripts were the template, and TCR beta CDR3 regions were amplified from them. The library came from an HTBI-primed first-round RT-PCR and a second-round multiplex PCR. MiXCR, run by TCRdb on the multiplex PCR reads, gives a single entry per CDR3 protein. Among approximately 540,000 distinct CDR3 sequences, under 45% were seen once, and the ten largest hold approximately 4.1%. Sequenced material: peripheral blood or thyroid tissue (not recorded which). All receptors come from an adult man with Graves' hyperthyroidism.

There are many counts of this clonotype. The V call is TRBV20-1, the J call TRBJ2-2, with D maybe TRBD2 (5 bases). The CDR3 is made up of 12 amino acids. Germline V gene data show CDR1 as DFQATT and CDR2 as SNEGSKA (reference sequence). V was shortened by 6 bases and J by 5 bases, with 10 bases between the two germline ends. In nucleotides, the CDR3 is TGCAGTGCGACCACTAGAACCGGGGAGCTGTTTTTT. Its translation: CSATTRTGELFF.

This clonotype has a count of ten or more. The germline gene is not matched at one end of the junction; a read error may be the cause. V usage is TRBV2 and J usage is TRBJ2-7; 9 nucleotides agree with TRBD2. This CDR3 comprises 14 residues. Germline V lookup: CDR1 SNHLY, CDR2 FYNNEI. The CDR3 nucleotides read TGTGCCAGCAGTCCCGGGACTAGCTCCAACGAGCAGTACTTC. Translated, it gives CASSPGTSSNEQYF.

This clonotype was observed at least ten times. Sequence at one end of the junction differs from germline and may be a read error. The V gene is TRBV7-9, the J gene TRBJ2-7; 12 bases align to TRBD1. Germline V gene sequence: CDR1 SEHNR, CDR2 FQNEAQ (reference sequence). CDR3 length: 14 amino acids. The CDR3 nucleotides are TGCGCCAGCAGCTTTCGGGACAGGGGGCACGAGCAGTACTTC. Its translation is CASSFRDRGHEQYF.

This clonotype was recorded at least ten times. The chain combines TRBV20-1 with TRBJ1-2; 7 bases agree with TRBD1. The CDR3 extends over 13 amino acids. Germline V lookup: CDR1 DFQATT, CDR2 SNEGSKA (reference sequence). With V trimmed by 6 bases and J by 2 bases, 6 bases remained unmatched. This chain's CDR3 is CSAPPTGNYGYTF. Here the CDR3 DNA reads TGCAGTGCCCCCCCGACAGGGAACTATGGCTACACCTTC.

This clonotype was counted ten times or more. This chain joins TRBV5-8 and TRBJ1-5; 8 bases agree with TRBD1. Per the germline V gene, CDR1 is SGHTS and CDR2 is YDEGEE. J gave up 4 bases and V 4 bases, and 4 bases lay outside the gene matches. CDR3 length: 14 amino acids. The CDR3 DNA sequence: TGTGCCAGCAGCGTCGGGACAGGAAATCAGCCCCAGCATTTT. As protein: CASSVGTGNQPQHF. The complete variable domain, with remaining parts taken from reference TRBV5-8 and TRBJ1-5, reads EAGVTQSPTHLIKTRGQQATLRCSPISGHTSVYWYQQALGLGLQFLLWYDEGEERNRGNFPPRFSGRQFPNYSSELNVNALELEDSALYLCASSVGTGNQPQHFGDGTRLSIL.

The sample holds many counts of this clonotype. The gene calls are TRBV6-5 and TRBJ2-2; TRBD2 matches at 9 bases. This CDR3 is 14 amino acids long. Per the germline V gene, CDR1 is MNHEY and CDR2 is SVGAGI. V gave up 8 bases and J gave up 4 bases; unmatched junction bases: 5. The CDR3, as DNA: TGTGCCAGCGGGGCGGGAGGGCCCACCGGGGAGCTGTTTTTT. Protein sequence: CASGAGGPTGELFF.

The chain links TRBV9 to TRBJ1-2; 7 bases match TRBD1. This CDR3 is 16 amino acids long. After removal of 6 bases from V and 8 bases from J, the junction contained 19 bases not matched to a gene. Germline V lookup: CDR1 SGDLS, CDR2 YYNGEE. CDR3 region: CASNPGPGTAPRGYTF. The DNA of the CDR3 is TGTGCCAGCAACCCTGGGCCCGGGACAGCCCCTCGGGGCTACACCTTC.

As concerns this clonotype: This may be a read error: a much more frequent sequence differs by one nucleotide. V usage is TRBV5-5 and J usage is TRBJ2-2, with D possibly being TRBD1 or TRBD2 (5 bases each). This CDR3 contains 12 residues. Germline V gene sequence: CDR1 SGHKS, CDR2 YYEKEE (reference sequence). The CDR3 coding sequence is TGTGCCAGCAGCTTGGGGGACGGGGAGCTGCTTTTT. Translated, it gives CASSLGDGELLF.

The chain links TRBV28 to TRBJ2-7; 7 bases align to TRBD1. Germline lookup yields CDR1 MDHEN and CDR2 SYDVKM. This CDR3 contains 18 residues. The junction had 22 bases not matched to a gene; V was cut back by 7 bases and J by 4 bases. This CDR3 reads CASIGDSSQGGLTYEQYF. CDR3 DNA: TGTGCCAGCATAGGTGACAGTTCTCAAGGGGGCTTGACGTACGAGCAGTACTTC.

The J gene is TRBJ1-2, the V gene TRBV7-2, with 7 bases aligning to TRBD1. The CDR3 is 16 amino acids. V lost 3 bases to trimming and J lost 4 bases; unmatched junction nucleotides: 11. CDR1 and CDR2 (germline): SGHTA, FQGNSA. The CDR3 bases are TGTGCCAGCAGCTTGTCAGGGGGTAGCGGCGGCTATGGCTACACCTTC. Translation: CASSLSGGSGGYGYTF.

This clonotype was picked up many times. The rearrangement joins TRBV5-8 to TRBJ1-5; possibly TRBD1 for D (5 bases). Germline CDR1 reads SGHTS; CDR2 reads YDEGEE. The V end was cut by 2 bases, the J end by 2 bases, with 8 bases between. The CDR3 is 14 amino acids. In nucleotides, the CDR3 is TGTGCCAGCAGCTTTCAAGGGGGCAATCAGCCCCAGCATTTT. This encodes CASSFQGGNQPQHF.

On this clonotype itself: A much larger clonotype is one base distant, so this may be a read error. This sequence joins TRBV20-1 and TRBJ1-2, with D perhaps matching TRBD1 (5 bases). The CDR3 is made up of 12 amino acids. Germline assignment: CDR1 DFQATT and CDR2 SNEGSKA (reference sequence). V lost 5 bases to trimming and J lost 8 bases, with 15 bases between them. The CDR3 reads CSAEDTVNGYTF. CDR3 nucleotide sequence: TGCAGTGCTGAGGACACGGTAAACGGCTACACCTTC.

J is TRBJ1-3 and V is TRBV25-1; D might be TRBD1 (6 bases). Germline V gives CDR1 MGHDK, CDR2 SYGVNS. Deletions cut 6 bases from V and 2 bases from J, with 14 bases between. The CDR3 loop spans 15 amino acids. The CDR3 protein is CASSPGAMAGNTIYF. In DNA, the CDR3 is TGTGCCAGCAGCCCGGGGGCCATGGCTGGAAACACCATATATTTT. The full variable domain, rest sourced from reference TRBV25-1 and TRBJ1-3, is EADIYQTPRYLVIGTGKKITLECSQTMGHDKMYWYQQDPGMELHLIHYSYGVNSTEKGDLSSESTVSRIRTEHFPLTLESARPSHTSQYLCASSPGAMAGNTIYFGEGSWLTVV.

This clonotype occurred many times. The V and J genes are TRBV6-5 and TRBJ1-2, with a tentative D call TRBD1 (6 bases). Trimming took off 6 bases at V and 4 bases at J, with 21 bases between the two ends. Germline V gene lookup returns CDR1 MNHEY and CDR2 SVGAGI. The CDR3 runs to 16 residues. The CDR3 sequence is CASSPEGGGSLYGYTF. CDR3 sequence (DNA): TGTGCCAGCAGCCCCGAGGGGGGAGGGTCCCTCTATGGCTACACCTTC.

Comments on this clonotype: Its ends do not fully match the called genes, so a read error is possible. The V and J genes are TRBV2 and TRBJ2-3; 7 nucleotides agree with TRBD1. The CDR3 runs to 15 residues. Germline V lookup: CDR1 SNHLY, CDR2 FYNNEI. The CDR3 DNA follows: TGTGCCAGCAGAGAAGACAGGGAGTGGGCAGATACGCAGTATTTT. This gives the protein CASREDREWADTQYF.

The V and J genes are TRBV25-1 and TRBJ1-3; D unclear. The germline gives CDR1 MGHDK, CDR2 SYGVNS. The CDR3 consists of 17 residues. V was pared by 8 bases and J by 0 bases, with 20 bases between. Here the CDR3 DNA reads TGTGCCAGCTCACCACCGGTTCAGCCTAACTCTGGAAACACCATATATTTT. As protein: CASSPPVQPNSGNTIYF.

This clonotype was observed many times. The V call is TRBV29-1, the J call TRBJ1-1; D possibly corresponds to TRBD1 (6 bases). V shed 6 bases and J shed 7 bases, with 24 bases lying between them. CDR3 length: 15 residues. Germline values: CDR1 SQVTM, CDR2 ANQGSEA. The CDR3 DNA reads as TGCAGCGTCGGAGCGGGGTGGCGGGGGCAGAATGAAGCTTTCTTT. Translating gives CSVGAGWRGQNEAFF.

This clonotype has just a few counts. CDR3: CSVEGNDETQYF. The CDR3 DNA reads TGCAGCGTTGAAGGGAATGATGAGACCCAGTACTTC. The genes are TRBV29-1 and TRBJ2-5; the D is unclear. V was trimmed by 1 base and J by 5 bases, leaving 8 bases between them. The CDR3 length is 12 residues. Germline loops: CDR1 SQVTM, CDR2 ANQGSEA.

V usage is TRBV6-5 and J usage is TRBJ2-5; 10 positions agree with TRBD1. The CDR3 contains 14 residues. V lost 7 bases, J lost 9 bases, and 11 bases stayed unmatched. Germline CDR1 reads MNHEY; CDR2 reads SVGAGI. The CDR3 nucleotides read TGTGCCAGCACAGGACAGGGGGGCTCAATGTCCCAGTACTTC. This codes for CASTGQGGSMSQYF.

Of note for this clonotype: This clone may be a read error of a much larger clone one base away. The rearrangement joins TRBV9 to TRBJ1-2; D is ambiguous. V was pared by 0 bases and J by 6 bases, with 3 bases between. The CDR3 length is 11 residues. Germline CDR1 SGDLS, CDR2 YYNGEE. CDR3 DNA: TGTGCCAGCAGCGTAGGGCATGGCTACACCTTC. It is translated as CASSVGHGYTF. Complete variable domain (other parts from reference TRBV9 and TRBJ1-2): DSGVTQTPKHLITATGQRVTLRCSPRSGDLSVYWYQQSLDQGLQFLIQYYNGEERAKGNILERFSAQQFPDLHSELNLSSLELGDSALYFCASSVGHGYTFGSGTRLTVV.

The chain has TRBV12-3 or TRBV12-4 and TRBJ1-2; D gene uncertain. The CDR3 runs 10 residues. Trimming cost V 6 bases and J 13 bases, with 12 bases left between them. The chain's CDR3 is CASSPSPGTF. The CDR3 coding sequence is TGTGCCAGCAGCCCAAGCCCGGGCACCTTC.

This clonotype has a count of ten or more. The genes are TRBV6-5 and TRBJ1-1; D call uncertain. Germline CDR1 reads MNHEY; CDR2 reads SVGAGI. The V end lost 0 bases, the J end lost 1 base, and 9 bases lay between the germline ends. The CDR3 spans 15 residues. The CDR3 sequence: CASSYSTAGNTEAFF. CDR3 bases: TGTGCCAGCAGTTACTCGACCGCAGGGAACACTGAAGCTTTCTTT.

This clonotype was seen many times. The genes are TRBV20-1 and TRBJ2-7; TRBD2 is a possible D gene (7 bases). The CDR3 length is 18 residues. Germline loops: CDR1 DFQATT, CDR2 SNEGSKA (reference sequence). Between the trimmed V and J ends, which lost 3 bases and 7 bases, there was a span of 31 bases. CDR3 amino acids: CSASARGEAGTALWEQYF. The DNA for the CDR3 is TGCAGTGCTAGTGCCAGGGGCGAAGCGGGGACCGCTTTGTGGGAGCAGTACTTC.

In its sample, this clonotype was seen once. V is TRBV20-1 and J is TRBJ1-2; D is ambiguous. Germline CDR1 and CDR2: DFQATT and SNEGSKA (reference sequence). Between the trimmed V and J ends, which lost 3 bases and 12 bases, there was a span of 17 bases. The CDR3 extends over 12 amino acids. The CDR3 region is CSASKLAGYDTF. Written as DNA, the CDR3 is TGCAGTGCTAGTAAGCTAGCGGGGTACGACACCTTC.

In its sample, this clonotype was seen many times. One end of the junction is discordant with germline, which a read error may explain. The chain has TRBV10-3 and TRBJ2-7, with D perhaps matching TRBD2 (5 bases). Germline lookup yields CDR1 ENHRY and CDR2 SYGVKD. The CDR3 is 17 amino acids. CDR3 loop: CAISESVGVGPSNEQYF. The CDR3 nucleotides are TGTGCCATCAGTGAGTCGGTGGGAGTAGGACCCTCCAACGAGCAGTACTTC.

Concerning this clonotype: One end of the junction fails to match germline, which may point to a read error. This chain connects TRBV2 to TRBJ2-7; TRBD2 is a possible D gene (5 bases). The CDR3 loop spans 16 amino acids. Looked up from germline, CDR1 is SNHLY and CDR2 is FYNNEI. CDR3 residues: CAISEWRTGNSYEQYF. DNA for the CDR3: TGTGCCATCAGTGAATGGCGGACGGGGAACTCCTACGAGCAGTACTTC.

At least ten counts were recorded for this clonotype. The rearrangement uses TRBV20-1 and TRBJ1-5; 11 bases are a match to TRBD1. CDR3 size: 15 residues. In germline, CDR1 is DFQATT, CDR2 SNEGSKA (reference sequence). V lost 2 bases to trimming and J lost 2 bases; unmatched junction nucleotides: 2. The CDR3: CSARKGQGGNQPQHF. In DNA, the CDR3 is TGCAGTGCTAGAAAGGGACAGGGGGGCAATCAGCCCCAGCATTTT.